The 10 T cell receptor beta chains below come from one sample, sequenced in a study of identical twins. TCRdb fed the 5' RACE reads into MiXCR, producing one record per CDR3 protein. Of 400,000 to 550,000 distinct CDR3 sequences listed, approximately 24% are singletons. The sample was also linked to a second study, of T cells expressing NK-cell markers.

The specimen was CD4+ T cells sorted from blood. The receptors originated from a woman aged 18-29 years in good health.

For the CDR3, the DNA is TGTGCCAGCAGCCCCCTCTCGATGGCGGGCACAGATACGCAGTATTTT. Translation: CASSPLSMAGTDTQYF. This chain joins TRBV3-1 and TRBJ2-3; no firm D call. The CDR3 runs to 16 residues. V lost 4 bases and J lost 1, with 15 bases in between. Germline values: CDR1 LGHDT, CDR2 YNNKEL (reference sequence).

This clonotype was detected only a few times. The rearrangement links TRBV3-1 to TRBJ2-2, with TRBD2 identical over 7 bases. The trim removed 1 base at V and 6 bases at J, leaving 5 bases unmatched. Germline CDR1 and CDR2: LGHDT and YNNKEL (reference sequence). This CDR3 region has 15 residues. CDR3 amino acids: CASSQVPRGAGELFF. CDR3 nucleotides: TGTGCCAGCAGCCAAGTTCCCCGGGGGGCCGGGGAGCTGTTTTTT. The full variable domain, its missing parts supplied by reference TRBV3-1 and TRBJ2-2, is DTAVSQTPKYLVTQMGNDKSIKCEQNLGHDTMYWYKQDSKKFLKIMFSYNNKELIINETVPNRFSPKSPDKAHLNLHINSLELGDSAVYFCASSQVPRGAGELFFGEGSRLTVL.

This clonotype showed up many times. In DNA, the CDR3 is TGTGCCAGCGAGGGGGCCAAAAACATTCAGTACTTC. Protein: CASEGAKNIQYF. The rearrangement links TRBV7-9 to TRBJ2-4; D may be TRBD1 or TRBD2 (5 bases each). The germline V and J ends were trimmed by 8 bases and 1 base, with 6 bases remaining between them. The CDR3 is 12 residues long. Per the germline V gene, CDR1 is SEHNR and CDR2 is FQNEAQ (reference sequence).

This clonotype was seen many times. The V and J genes are TRBV18 and TRBJ2-3, with 11 bases aligning to TRBD2. Losses at the gene ends were 8 bases for V and 5 bases for J; bases not matched to a gene: 6. Germline V gene lookup returns CDR1 KGHSH and CDR2 LQKENI. The CDR3 consists of 14 residues. The CDR3 region is CASSPGTSGDTQYF. CDR3 DNA sequence: TGTGCCAGCAGCCCCGGGACTAGCGGAGATACGCAGTATTTT.

This clonotype was seen only a few times. The genes are TRBV6-6 and TRBJ1-2, with unresolved D. The CDR3 length is 13 residues. Germline CDR1 reads MNHNY; CDR2 reads SVGAGI (reference sequence). V dropped 2 bases and J dropped 4 bases, with 8 bases sitting between them. The CDR3: CASSYTRAYGYTF. The CDR3 nucleotides read TGTGCCAGCAGTTACACGAGGGCCTATGGCTACACCTTC.

This rearrangement joins TRBV2 to TRBJ2-7; no clear D gene. The V end was cut by 7 bases, the J end by 0 bases, with 4 bases between. CDR1 and CDR2 from the germline V gene are SNHLY and FYNNEI. CDR3 length: 11 amino acids. Here the CDR3 reads CASISSYEQYF. The CDR3 DNA follows: TGTGCCAGCATCAGCTCCTACGAGCAGTACTTC.

The chain is built from TRBV7-3 and TRBJ2-5; TRBD2 might be the D (6 bases). The CDR3 extends over 14 amino acids. From germline, CDR1 is SGHTA and CDR2 FQGTGA. With 1 base removed from V and 1 base from J, the gap between germline ends came to 7 bases. This chain's CDR3 is CASSLMGGQETQYF. CDR3 bases: TGTGCCAGCAGCTTAATGGGGGGCCAAGAGACCCAGTACTTC.

V and J are TRBV7-2 and TRBJ1-5; 7 bases agree with TRBD1. With 4 bases clipped from V and 5 bases from J, the junction kept 5 bases outside the gene matches. Germline V gene lookup returns CDR1 SGHTA and CDR2 FQGNSA. The CDR3 covers 14 residues. In nucleotides, the CDR3 is TGTGCCAGCAGCTGGGGACAGTATCATCAGCCCCAGCATTTT. This codes for CASSWGQYHQPQHF.

This chain links TRBV24-1 with TRBJ2-2, with D perhaps TRBD1 (5 bases). The CDR3 covers 13 residues. The germline CDR1 and CDR2 sequences are KGHDR and SFDVKD. Trimming pared 9 bases from V and 5 bases from J, leaving 12 bases between. CDR3 in DNA: TGTGCCACCGGGGCAGGGAAGACCGGGGAGCTGTTTTTT. Protein sequence: CATGAGKTGELFF.

The chain has TRBV12-3 or TRBV12-4 and TRBJ2-7; 10 bases agree with TRBD2. The CDR3 totals 14 residues. With V trimmed by 3 bases and J by 6 bases, 5 bases remained unmatched. CDR3 nucleotide sequence: TGTGCCAGCAGTTTCTCTACTAGCGGGGTCGAGCAGTACTTC. Protein: CASSFSTSGVEQYF.